Sequencing of this TCR beta chain was carried out in a study of spatial heterogeneity in lung cancer. General study results and limits: The study estimated about 7.3% alpha and about 12% beta chain coverage of tumor T cells. Tumor mutation count correlated with how many alpha and beta TCRs expanded intratumorally.

Sample time point: sample taken at primary tumor resection. Material for sequencing was whole RNA from tumor, nontumor lung or frozen PBMC, left unsorted. V was trimmed by 0 bases and J by 1 base, leaving 11 bases between them. This CDR3 spans 16 amino acids. The germline V gene has CDR1 SGHAT and CDR2 FQNNGV. TCRdb re-called the 5' RACE reads through MiXCR, storing one row per CDR3 protein. The sample consists of thousands of distinct CDR3 sequences, around an eighth of them appearing once. At least ten counts were recorded for this clonotype. The antigen is unknown. This beta chain is a stray sequence in a library constructed for alpha chains; its clone size is not meaningful.

The sequence came from a male donor with early-stage non-small cell lung cancer. The J gene is TRBJ2-3, the V gene TRBV11-2; D might be TRBD2 (5 bases). The sequencing here drew on lung tumor tissue, taken at surgery. CDR3 amino acids: CASSLDWASRTDTQYF. The DNA for the CDR3 is TGTGCCAGCAGCTTAGATTGGGCTAGCCGCACAGATACGCAGTATTTT.